What follows are 21 T cell receptor beta chains derived from one specimen sequenced in a study of blood T cell repertoires in COVID-19. Generated by immunoSEQ multiplex PCR, the TCRdb table keeps only in-frame clones and is missing some. The sample holds under 95,000 clones, around nine tenths seen once. Material: peripheral blood. The origin of the receptors is a middle-aged man with acute or convalescent COVID-19.

The rearrangement links TRBV3-1 (or the pseudogene TRBV3-2) to TRBJ1-1, with no clear D. Germline V gene lookup returns CDR1 LGHDT and CDR2 YNNKEL (reference sequence). This CDR3 spans 14 amino acids. V lost 1 base to trimming and J lost 5 bases, with 11 bases between them. The CDR3, as DNA: TGTGCCAGCAGCCAAGCCCCCCGGGGTACTGAAGCTTTCTTT. Its translation: CASSQAPRGTEAFF.

The chain links TRBV6-5 to TRBJ2-1; 10 nucleotides match TRBD2. V gave up 6 bases and J gave up 9 bases; unmatched junction bases: 5. The CDR3 has 13 amino acids. Germline assignment: CDR1 MNHEY and CDR2 SVGAGI. The CDR3 bases are TGTGCCAGCAGGACTAGCGGGCGGAGTGAGCAGTTCTTC. It specifies CASRTSGRSEQFF.

This clone is a singleton in its sample. J is TRBJ2-4 and V is TRBV7-6; D remains ambiguous. Germline CDR1 is SGHVS and CDR2 is FNYEAQ. With 4 bases removed from V and 0 bases from J, the gap between germline ends came to 10 bases. The CDR3 runs to 15 residues. For the CDR3, the DNA is TGTGCCAGCAGCTCCGTGCCGGGAGCCAAAAACATTCAGTACTTC. The encoded protein is CASSSVPGAKNIQYF. Drawing the rest from reference TRBV7-6 and TRBJ2-4, the complete variable domain is GAGVSQSPRYKVTKRGQDVALRCDPISGHVSLYWYRQALGQGPEFLTYFNYEAQQDKSGLPNDRFSAERPEGSISTLTIQRTEQRDSAMYRCASSSVPGAKNIQYFGAGTRLSVL.

The chain links TRBV5-8 to TRBJ2-7; D is possibly TRBD1 (6 bases). Germline loops: CDR1 SGHTS, CDR2 YDEGEE. The V end was cut by 3 bases, the J end by 2 bases, with 15 bases between. This CDR3 is built from 15 residues. The CDR3 here is CASSWGAGTTYEQYF. For the CDR3, the DNA is TGTGCCAGCAGCTGGGGTGCCGGGACAACCTACGAGCAGTACTTC.

This chain links TRBV4-3 with TRBJ1-4; D not resolved. Germline lookup yields CDR1 LGHNA and CDR2 YSLEER. The length of the CDR3 is 15 residues. V was pared by 1 base and J by 6 bases, with 12 bases between. The CDR3 loop is CASSQGEAGDEKLFF. For the CDR3, the DNA is TGCGCCAGCAGCCAAGGGGAGGCAGGCGATGAAAAACTGTTTTTT.

The chain is built from TRBV7-6 and TRBJ2-2, with D possibly matching TRBD2 (5 bases). This CDR3 comprises 15 residues. Germline loops: CDR1 SGHVS, CDR2 FNYEAQ. Trimming removed 2 bases at V and 4 bases at J, with 11 bases between. CDR3 loop: CASSLPRGITGELFF. The CDR3 region has the DNA TGTGCCAGCAGCTTACCCCGGGGTATCACCGGGGAGCTGTTTTTT. The entire variable domain, with the rest obtained from reference TRBV7-6 and TRBJ2-2, is as follows: GAGVSQSPRYKVTKRGQDVALRCDPISGHVSLYWYRQALGQGPEFLTYFNYEAQQDKSGLPNDRFSAERPEGSISTLTIQRTEQRDSAMYRCASSLPRGITGELFFGEGSRLTVL.

The chain has TRBV2 and TRBJ2-2; maybe TRBD2 (7 bases). The V end was cut by 6 bases, the J end by 3 bases, with 17 bases between. The CDR3 is 16 residues long. The germline V gene encodes CDR1 SNHLY and CDR2 FYNNEI. CDR3 sequence: CASSPLWGGDTGELFF. CDR3 nucleotides: TGTGCCAGCAGCCCCTTATGGGGGGGCGACACCGGGGAGCTGTTTTTT.

CDR3 sequence: CASSLAHNYGYTF. CDR3 DNA sequence: TGTGCCAGCAGTTTAGCACACAACTATGGCTACACCTTC. The chain couples TRBV12-3 or TRBV12-4 to TRBJ1-2; D is unclear. The CDR3 has 13 residues. The germline V and J ends were trimmed by 0 bases and 2 bases, with 4 bases remaining between them.

The chain is built from TRBV5-6 and TRBJ1-1; 9 nucleotides align to TRBD1. Germline V gene lookup returns CDR1 SGHDT and CDR2 YYEEEE. The length of the CDR3 is 15 residues. Trimming at V came to 0 bases and at J to 6 bases, leaving 6 bases not matched to a gene. The CDR3 coding sequence is TGTGCCAGCAGCTTGGGGACAGGGGTTTCTTCTGAAGCTTTCTTT. This encodes CASSLGTGVSSEAFF.

The V call is TRBV3-1 (or the pseudogene TRBV3-2), the J call TRBJ2-2, with 8 bases aligning to TRBD1. The CDR3 is made up of 13 amino acids. CDR1 is LGHDT and CDR2 is YNNKEL in the germline V gene (reference sequence). After removal of 6 bases from V and 5 bases from J, the junction contained 2 bases not matched to a gene. The CDR3 protein is CASSHRGTGELFF. The CDR3 nucleotides are TGTGCCAGCAGTCACAGGGGGACCGGGGAGCTGTTTTTT.

This sequence joins TRBV6-6 and TRBJ1-1; unclear D gene. The germline V gene encodes CDR1 MNHNY and CDR2 SVGAGI (reference sequence). V lost 2 bases and J 3 bases, leaving 10 bases between the germline ends. The CDR3 sequence is 14 residues long. The CDR3 protein is CASSYEVRDTEAFF. The CDR3 nucleotides are TGTGCCAGCAGTTACGAAGTGAGGGACACTGAAGCTTTCTTT.

J is TRBJ2-2 and V is TRBV29-1; D ambiguous. Germline V gives CDR1 SQVTM, CDR2 ANQGSEA. Deletions cut 4 bases from V and 0 bases from J, with 9 bases between. This CDR3 is built from 14 residues. CDR3 region: CSVARFTNTGELFF. CDR3 DNA sequence: TGCAGCGTTGCCCGGTTTACGAACACCGGGGAGCTGTTTTTT.

The V and J genes are TRBV7-6 and TRBJ1-6; no reliable D call. The CDR3 totals 13 residues. The germline V and J ends were trimmed by 5 bases and 2 bases, with 4 bases remaining between them. Germline CDR1 is SGHVS and CDR2 is FNYEAQ. CDR3 in DNA: TGTGCCAGCAGCGACACCTATAATTCACCCCTCCACTTT. This gives the protein CASSDTYNSPLHF.

The chain uses TRBV20-1 and TRBJ2-1; D uncertain. Trimming pared 1 base from V and 5 bases from J, leaving 3 bases between. The CDR3 has 11 residues. CDR1 and CDR2 from the germline V gene are DFQATT and SNEGSKA (reference sequence). The CDR3 DNA reads as TGCAGTGCTAGAGTCAACAATGAGCAGTTCTTC. Its protein product is CSARVNNEQFF.

The rearrangement links TRBV5-6 to TRBJ2-5; 7 nucleotides align to TRBD1. The CDR3 loop spans 15 amino acids. With V trimmed by 2 bases and J by 1 base, 5 bases remained unmatched. Germline V gene data show CDR1 as SGHDT and CDR2 as YYEEEE. The CDR3 sequence: CASSFTRDSQETQYF. The CDR3, as DNA: TGTGCCAGCAGCTTTACCCGGGACAGCCAAGAGACCCAGTACTTC.

This clone was seen a single time. This chain connects TRBV5-6 to TRBJ2-2; the D gene is possibly TRBD2 (5 bases). CDR1 is SGHDT, CDR2 YYEEEE, per germline. CDR3 length equals 14 residues. Deletions cut 3 bases from V and 5 bases from J, with 11 bases between. This CDR3 is CASSSFQRTGELFF. The CDR3 DNA follows: TGTGCCAGCAGCTCTTTCCAGCGGACCGGGGAGCTGTTTTTT. Filled out from reference TRBV5-6 and TRBJ2-2, the complete variable domain reads DAGVTQSPTHLIKTRGQQVTLRCSPKSGHDTVSWYQQALGQGPQFIFQYYEEEERQRGNFPDRFSGHQFPNYSSELNVNALLLGDSALYLCASSSFQRTGELFFGEGSRLTVL.

This clone was observed a single time. The chain has TRBV5-4 and TRBJ1-1; D not resolved. The V gene's germline CDR1 is SGHNT and CDR2 YYREEE (reference sequence). Between the trimmed V and J ends, which lost 4 bases and 1 base, there was a span of 5 bases. The CDR3 covers 12 residues. Written as DNA, the CDR3 is TGTGCCAGCAGCCAACAGAACACTGAAGCTTTCTTT. Translated, it gives CASSQQNTEAFF.

This clone was seen a handful of times. The V gene is TRBV19, the J gene TRBJ2-1; the D gene is possibly TRBD2 (5 bases). Trimming left V 5 bases short and J 7 bases short, with 12 bases between. The CDR3 consists of 13 residues. Germline CDR1 is LNHDA and CDR2 is SQIVND (reference sequence). The CDR3 nucleotides are TGTGCCAGTAGTTACGGGGTAAGAAATGAGCAGTTCTTC. Protein product: CASSYGVRNEQFF.

The chain employs TRBV10-2 and TRBJ1-5; 8 positions agree with TRBD1. CDR3 length: 16 residues. Germline CDR1 is WSHSY and CDR2 is SAAADI. The trim removed 0 bases at V and 7 bases at J, leaving 8 bases unmatched. DNA of the CDR3: TGCGCCAGCAGTGAGTCGGGACAGGCGATCGGGCAGCCCCAGCATTTT. Translated: CASSESGQAIGQPQHF.

J is TRBJ2-5 and V is TRBV7-3; TRBD2 might be the D (6 bases). Germline CDR1 is SGHTA and CDR2 is FQGTGA. Trimming cost V 6 bases and J 2 bases, with 22 bases left between them. CDR3 length equals 17 residues. The CDR3 loop reads CASSSGSPLADQETQYF. The CDR3 nucleotides read TGTGCCAGCAGTTCCGGCTCCCCTTTAGCGGATCAAGAGACCCAGTACTTC.

V gene TRBV11-2 combines with J gene TRBJ1-2; 10 bases align to TRBD1. The CDR3 has 13 amino acids. Germline V lookup: CDR1 SGHAT, CDR2 FQNNGV. Germline trimming cut 8 bases from V and 6 bases from J; bases unmatched to any gene: 6. The CDR3 DNA reads as TGTGCCAGCTTAGGACAGGGGGTGGATGGCTACACCTTC. It specifies CASLGQGVDGYTF.